This T cell receptor beta chain was sequenced for a study of cytomegalovirus exposure and HLA in healthy donors. About the research overall: An earlier analysis found fewer than 140 million unique TCR beta sequences from around 180 million T cells.

Researchers ran the PCR with 60 Vbeta and 13 Jbeta primers. Sequencing used immunoSEQ multiplex PCR; TCRdb keeps in-frame clones, though not all of them. The repertoire holds 200,000 to 300,000 clones, with about 80% as singletons. The CDR3 contains 13 residues. The V segment lost 8 bases and the J segment 8 bases; nucleotides outside the gene matches: 9. Germline V gene sequence: CDR1 SGHNT, CDR2 YENEEA. Unrecorded immune exposure was likely among donors, who were nominally healthy when sampled. Source material: PBMCs. This TCR derives from a woman between 40 and 50 years old in good health and CMV-seropositive. The V call is TRBV11-3, the J call TRBJ2-1; TRBD1 matches 7 bases. CDR3 nucleotides: TGTGCCAGCCGGGACAGACAAAAGGATGAGCAGTTCTTC. Translating gives CASRDRQKDEQFF.